The 2 T cell receptor beta chains below all came from one sample that was sequenced in a study of T-cell memory formation after mild COVID-19. MiXCR, run by TCRdb on the 5' RACE reads, gives a single entry per CDR3 protein. The top ten hold around 23% of the sample, which has roughly 250,000 distinct CDR3 sequences, 16% seen once. Material: PBMCs or a T cell subset sorted from them (not recorded which). These receptors all come from a man aged 18 to 29 who had mild COVID-19 (a few samples of this study predate the infection). Cell type and time point are not known.

The sample holds a few counts of this clonotype. The chain couples TRBV11-2 to TRBJ2-7; a weak D match, TRBD2 (7 bases). Germline loops: CDR1 SGHAT, CDR2 FQNNGV. Trimming cost V 1 base and J 5 bases, with 18 bases left between them. There are 16 residues in the CDR3. CDR3 amino acids: CASSLVGGASYNEQYF. In DNA, the CDR3 is TGTGCCAGCAGCTTAGTAGGGGGGGCGAGTTACAACGAGCAGTACTTC.

This clonotype has a count of ten or more. The rearrangement links TRBV25-1 to TRBJ1-2; TRBD1 is a possible D gene (5 bases). Germline V gene lookup returns CDR1 MGHDK and CDR2 SYGVNS. This CDR3 has 15 residues. V was clipped by 2 bases and J by 3 bases, with 13 bases between them. CDR3 in amino acids: CASSETAEGDYGYTF. Written as DNA, the CDR3 is TGTGCCAGCAGTGAAACTGCAGAAGGGGACTATGGCTACACCTTC.